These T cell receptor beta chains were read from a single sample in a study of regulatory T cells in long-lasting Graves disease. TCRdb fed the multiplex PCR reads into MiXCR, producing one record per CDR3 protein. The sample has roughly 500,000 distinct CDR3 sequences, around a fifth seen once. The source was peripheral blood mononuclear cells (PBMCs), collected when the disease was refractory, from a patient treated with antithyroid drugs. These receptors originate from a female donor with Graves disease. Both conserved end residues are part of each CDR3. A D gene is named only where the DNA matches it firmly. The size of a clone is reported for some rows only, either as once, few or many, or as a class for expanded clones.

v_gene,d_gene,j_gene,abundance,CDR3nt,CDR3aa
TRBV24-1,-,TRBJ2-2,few,TGTGCCACCAGTGCGGGCCCCCTACTTGGACGGCAACCGAACACCGGGGAGCTGTTTTTT,CATSAGPLLGRQPNTGELFF
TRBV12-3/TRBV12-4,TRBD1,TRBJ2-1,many,TGTGCCAGCAGTTCCCTGACAGGGGGCGTGATCAATGAGCAGTTCTTC,CASSSLTGGVINEQFF
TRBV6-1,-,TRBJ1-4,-,TGTGCCAGCAGTCAACAGGCAACTAATGAAAAACTGTTTTTT,CASSQQATNEKLFF
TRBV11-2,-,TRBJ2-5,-,TGTGCCAGCACCCGATATTCCAGGCAAGAGACCCAGTACTTC,CASTRYSRQETQYF
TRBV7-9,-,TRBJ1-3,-,TGTGCCAGCAGCTTATCTGGTGGGACTGGAAACACCATATATTTT,CASSLSGGTGNTIYF
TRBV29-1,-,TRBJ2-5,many,TGCAGCGTTCGCCTGGGGGAGACCCAGTACTTC,CSVRLGETQYF
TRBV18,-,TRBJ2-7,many,TGTGCCAGCAGCCCGGGACTCTCCTACGAGCAGTACTTC,CASSPGLSYEQYF
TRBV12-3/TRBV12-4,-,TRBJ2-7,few,TGTGCCAGCAGTTTAGGGGAGGCCTACGAGCAGTACTTC,CASSLGEAYEQYF
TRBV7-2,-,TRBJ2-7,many,TGTGCCAGCAGTCCAACTCGGGACACCGCCTACGAGCAGTACTTC,CASSPTRDTAYEQYF
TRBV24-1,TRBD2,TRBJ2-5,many,TGTGCCACCAGTGATTCTGGGACTAGCGGAGAGACCCAGTACTTC,CATSDSGTSGETQYF
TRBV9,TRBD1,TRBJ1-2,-,TGTGCCAGCAGCCCGGGAGGGACAGCCTCCTTCTATGGCTACACCTTC,CASSPGGTASFYGYTF
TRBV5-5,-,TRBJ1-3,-,TGTGCCAGCAGCTTCGGAAAGACAGTCCTAGGAAACACCATATATTTT,CASSFGKTVLGNTIYF
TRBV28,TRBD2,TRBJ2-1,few,TGTGCCAGCAGTTTATTGGCGGGAGGGTTCAATGAGCAGTTCTTC,CASSLLAGGFNEQFF
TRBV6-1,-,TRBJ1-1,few,TGTGCCAGCAGCCGGGACACACCCTCAGCAGGAACTGAAGCTTTCTTT,CASSRDTPSAGTEAFF
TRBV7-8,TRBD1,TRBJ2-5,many,TGTGCCAGCAGCTCCTCGACAGGGGAGACCCAGTACTTC,CASSSSTGETQYF
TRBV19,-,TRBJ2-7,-,TGTGCCAGTAGTATAGCAACAGGAGGGAGTCTTGCCCCCAACGAGCAGTACTTC,CASSIATGGSLAPNEQYF
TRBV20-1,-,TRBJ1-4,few,TGCAGTGCTAGAGGTCCCTCCGATGAAAAACTGTTTTTT,CSARGPSDEKLFF
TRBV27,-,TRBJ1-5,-,TGTGCCAGCAGTTTATCATCTTTACGCGTTGGAGAGCGGCCCCAGCATTTT,CASSLSSLRVGERPQHF
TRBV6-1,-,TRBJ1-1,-,TGTGTCAGCACCGACAGACGGACGGTGAACACTGAAGCTTTCTTT,CVSTDRRTVNTEAFF
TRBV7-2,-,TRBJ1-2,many,TGTGCCAGCAGCTCCGCCCGCGGGGGGCAGGGCTACACCTTC,CASSSARGGQGYTF
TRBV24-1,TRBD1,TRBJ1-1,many,TGTGCCACCCGGGACAGACTTGGAACTGAAGCTTTCTTT,CATRDRLGTEAFF
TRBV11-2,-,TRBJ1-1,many,TGTGCCAGCAGCTTTGGGGGTTTCATTCGGGGTGAAGCTTTCTTT,CASSFGGFIRGEAFF
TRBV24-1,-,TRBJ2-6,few,TGTGCCACCAGTGATGGGCATTCTGGGGCCAACGTCCTGACTTTC,CATSDGHSGANVLTF
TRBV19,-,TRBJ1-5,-,TGTGCCAGTCAGTCAGGCTTAAGAAATCAGCCCCAGCATTTT,CASQSGLRNQPQHF
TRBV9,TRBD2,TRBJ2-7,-,TGTGCCAGCAGCCCCCATAGCGGGTCGACCTACGAGCAGTACTTC,CASSPHSGSTYEQYF
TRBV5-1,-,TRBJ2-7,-,TGCGCCAGCAGGGAATCGACGAGGGGCGAGCAGTACTTC,CASRESTRGEQYF
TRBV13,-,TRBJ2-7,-,TGTGCCAGCAGCCCAAGAACGGGATCCGAGCAGTACTTC,CASSPRTGSEQYF
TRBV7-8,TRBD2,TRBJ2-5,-,TGTGCCAGCAGCTTAGAGTCAGCGCGGGGGGTTTTCCAAGAGACCCAGTGCTTC,CASSLESARGVFQETQCF
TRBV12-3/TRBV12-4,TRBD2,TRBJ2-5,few,TGTGCCAGCACCCCCGGGGGGGGGGGGGAGACCCAGTACTTC,CASTPGGGGETQYF
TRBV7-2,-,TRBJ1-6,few,TGTGCCAGCAGCTTCCCGGGCCAGTCAAGATCACCCCTCCACTTT,CASSFPGQSRSPLHF
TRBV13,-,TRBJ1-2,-,TGTGCCAGCAGCTCCCGCGAAACGCGGGGCTACACCTTC,CASSSRETRGYTF
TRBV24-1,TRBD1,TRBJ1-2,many,TGTGCCACCAGTGAACCACAGGGGACAGGGTACACCTTC,CATSEPQGTGYTF
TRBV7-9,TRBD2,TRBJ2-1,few,TGTGCCAGCAGCCCTCCCGGGGGAGGGAACAATGAGCAGTTCTTC,CASSPPGGGNNEQFF
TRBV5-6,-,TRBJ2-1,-,TGTGCCAGCAGCTTGGCCGGGACCCCAGCTCTCTCCTACAATGAGCAGTTCTTC,CASSLAGTPALSYNEQFF
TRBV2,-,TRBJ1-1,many,TGTGCCAGCAGTGTCGCCAGGGGTGAGGAAGCTTTCTTT,CASSVARGEEAFF
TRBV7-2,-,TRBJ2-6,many,TGTGCCAGCAGCTCCCCCCGAGAGGCCAACGTCCTGACTTTC,CASSSPREANVLTF
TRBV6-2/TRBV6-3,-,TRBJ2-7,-,TGTGCCAGCAGTGAAGGGTTGGGGCAGGGTAAGACCTACGAGCAGTACTTC,CASSEGLGQGKTYEQYF
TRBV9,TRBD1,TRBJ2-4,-,TGTGCCAGCAGCGCCGGACAGGGGACCGCCAAAAACATTCAGTACTTC,CASSAGQGTAKNIQYF
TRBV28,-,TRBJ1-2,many,TGTGCCAGCAGGCGGGACATTGGGGGCGGCTATGGCTACACCTTC,CASRRDIGGGYGYTF
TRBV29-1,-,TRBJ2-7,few,TGCAGCGTTGAAGATGAGGGGGGCCGCTACGAGCAGTACTTC,CSVEDEGGRYEQYF
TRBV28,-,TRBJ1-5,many,TGTGCCAGCAATAGAAGGGGGTCGAAGGGCCAGCCCCAGCATTTT,CASNRRGSKGQPQHF
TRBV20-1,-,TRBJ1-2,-,TGCAGTGCCAGACCCCCGGGTTCTGGCTACACCTTC,CSARPPGSGYTF